The sequence of this T cell receptor (beta chain) was determined in a study of identifying expanded T cells in peripheral blood (dated by TCRdb to between 2017 and 2020). Concerning the study at large: Technical replicates were generated by sequencing separate aliquots of the same genomic DNA pool, with four replicates compared pairwise. On the study overall, not on this receptor specifically: About 1.1 differentially abundant clones were flagged by the binomial model between technical replicates, whereas about 16 and 20 were flagged over approximately two weeks and four weeks, respectively. It was expected by the authors that biological variance in healthy repertoires might increase further over much longer intervals, such as months to years. Across all healthy-donor time intervals, the beta-binomial model significantly cut both the number of clones called differentially abundant and the false-positive rate. Variance in clone template counts between two-week samples significantly increased with total template count across all healthy donors.

On this clone: Its target antigen remains unknown. No base quality values were provided; no much bigger clone lies one nucleotide off.

No immune events such as infections were documented for the healthy donors during the collection period. Blood repertoires from healthy donors were used as a training cohort for calibrating time-dependent variance in a beta-binomial model of differential abundance of T-cell clones. The training cohort included around ten healthy donors, of whom 3 were female and 7 were male. On average the donors were around 44 years old, and their ages spanned roughly 29 to 64 years. Whole blood was collected from each healthy donor at three time points spaced 2 to 3 weeks apart and obtained from a commercial supplier. For immunosequencing, genomic DNA was extracted from whole blood that had not been sorted. TCRbeta CDR3 regions were profiled by bias-controlled multiplex PCR amplification of genomic DNA with the immunoSEQ Assay. On the authors' methods: The absolute abundance of each unique TCRbeta CDR3 region was quantified after sequences were collapsed and filtered. Differential abundance was tested with two models: a binomial (Fisher-equivalent) model and a beta-binomial model that adds time-dependent variance fitted from healthy donors. Any clone with fewer than 5 combined templates was excluded, and a clone was called differentially abundant if its Benjamini-Hochberg FDR was below 0.01. In the beta-binomial model, variance was expressed as a function of the total template count across the two samples, in the form v = (b*log(k)+a)^2. In its TCRdb copy, this immuneACCESS table keeps in-frame sequences only and misses some clones. Where compared with another copy, unresolved V genes explain less than half of these, and the others have no known cause. That table supplies the V and J calls and clone size; D and trimming were determined from the DNA. The sample data list roughly 56,000 clones, and under 85% of these were observed just once. About 15% of the sample is in the top ten clones.

Input material: blood. This clonotype was obtained from a person between 18 and 75 years old in good health.

The encoded CDR3 is CASSTVAGNTGELFF. The DNA is TGTGCCAGTAGTACGGTAGCGGGGAACACCGGGGAGCTGTTTTTT. This sequence uses TRBV19 and TRBJ2-2, and TRBD2 matches 7 of the central bases. The germline V gene (reference sequence) specifies LNHDA as CDR1 and SQIVND as CDR2. After removal of 4 bases from V and 1 base from J, the junction retains 3 bases not matched to a gene. The CDR3 numbers 15 residues from cysteine through phenylalanine. The read is trimmed to its CDR3 DNA, 45 bases read in frame from base 1.